Sequencing of this T cell receptor beta chain was carried out in a study of T cell repertoires in cytomegalovirus infection. Whole-study context: Well-studied HLA-B-restricted epitopes and recently identified HLA-C-restricted epitopes of CMV were both used in the study. From public TCR beta signatures came an indication of both CMV infection and matching HLA type.

Notes on this clonotype: Antigen: not known.

This CDR3 region has 17 residues. V lost 2 bases, J lost 5 bases, and 11 bases stayed unmatched. Germline lookup yields CDR1 DFQATT and CDR2 SNEGSKA (reference sequence). Whole-study findings and limits: HLA-C-restricted CMV-specific TCR beta clonotypes were dominant in the ex vivo response.

TCRdb re-derived calls from the reads in MiXCR, one entry per CDR3 protein. The sample has more than 300,000 distinct CDR3 sequences; roughly 36% are singletons. The chain has TRBV20-1 and TRBJ2-7; 14 bases line up with TRBD2. The clonotype originates from a human donor in good health (CMV status not recorded). Some clones in this sample may be carry-over from other donors' samples. This material consisted of cultured PBMCs, taken from culture after CMV antigen stimulation. The CDR3 loop is CSARSGLAGGPGNEQYF. The DNA of the CDR3 is TGCAGTGCTAGAAGCGGACTAGCGGGAGGCCCCGGGAACGAGCAGTACTTC.